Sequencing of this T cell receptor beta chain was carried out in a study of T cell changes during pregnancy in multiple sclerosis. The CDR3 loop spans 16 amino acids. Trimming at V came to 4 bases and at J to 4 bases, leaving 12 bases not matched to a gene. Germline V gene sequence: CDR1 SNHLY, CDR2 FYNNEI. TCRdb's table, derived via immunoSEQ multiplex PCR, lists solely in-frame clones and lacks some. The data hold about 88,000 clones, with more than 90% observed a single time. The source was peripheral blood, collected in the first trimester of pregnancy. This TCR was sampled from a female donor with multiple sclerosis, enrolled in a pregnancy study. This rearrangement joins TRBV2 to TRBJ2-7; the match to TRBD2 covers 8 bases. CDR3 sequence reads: CASSASGSSFGYEQYF. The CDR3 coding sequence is TGTGCCAGCAGTGCCAGCGGGAGTTCTTTTGGTTACGAGCAGTACTTC. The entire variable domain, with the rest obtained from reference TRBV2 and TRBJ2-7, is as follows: EPEVTQTPSHQVTQMGQEVILRCVPISNHLYFYWYRQILGQKVEFLVSFYNNEISEKSEIFDDQFSVERPDGSNFTLKIRSTKLEDSAMYFCASSASGSSFGYEQYFGPGTRLTVT.